These T cell receptor beta chains were read from a single sample in a study of T cells expressing NK-cell markers. TCRdb re-called the 5' RACE reads and catalogs CDR3 proteins one per entry, DNA excluded. This listing includes about 170,000 distinct CDR3 sequences. The sample was blood T cells: a sorted CD56 or NKG2C T cell subset, CD4+ or CD8+ T cells, or bulk PBMC T cells (not recorded which). The receptors stem from a man aged 18 to 69 in good health. The CDR3 runs from the conserved cysteine through the conserved F or W. The order of the fields is J gene, V gene, CDR3 protein.

TRBJ2-5,TRBV6-2/TRBV6-3,CASSYIAGGNTETQYF
TRBJ2-5,TRBV9,CASSGGTGRGETQYF
TRBJ2-5,TRBV23-1,CASSQSYETQYF
TRBJ2-7,TRBV4-2,CASSQVTLSGGGYEQYF
TRBJ1-2,TRBV28,CASSPRPGNYGYTF
TRBJ1-5,TRBV19,CASRLSGANSNQPQHF
TRBJ1-1,TRBV20-1,CSLMRGTNTEAFF
TRBJ1-5,TRBV2,CASSGAQKYSNQPQHF
TRBJ2-7,TRBV10-3,CATRQGYEQYF
TRBJ1-2,TRBV28,CASSSKRQGPYGYTF
TRBJ2-4,TRBV7-7,CASSLYRVLSVKNIQYF
TRBJ1-6,TRBV7-8,CASSLGQDPINSPLHF
TRBJ1-2,TRBV6-1,CASSKTEYYGYTF
TRBJ2-1,TRBV4-1,CATRTGNDQFF
TRBJ2-2,TRBV23-1,CASSQLLLDRGLSGELFF
TRBJ2-7,TRBV7-2,CASSFGVLGKTFYEQYF
TRBJ2-5,TRBV20-1,CSARVRGGAEVWETQYF
TRBJ2-5,TRBV20-1,CSANTRDRGSPQETQYF
TRBJ1-1,TRBV9,CASSVEGQGFFSEAFF
TRBJ2-7,TRBV28,CATGVGYEQYF
TRBJ1-1,TRBV11-2,CASSSGFISNTEAFF
TRBJ2-1,TRBV2,CASSVLAGGVGDEQFF
TRBJ2-3,TRBV13,CASSFPSGGDTDTQYF